The source of this T cell receptor (beta chain) is a study of cytomegalovirus exposure and HLA in healthy donors (TCRdb year 2017). About the investigation overall: An earlier analysis of a few hundred of the donors reported about 280 Gb of sequence data and 117 million unique TCR beta sequences obtained from about 179 million T cells. The study aimed to test whether cataloging public T cell receptors could reveal signatures of past pathogen exposure. Both class I and class II loci were covered by HLA typing, at four-digit resolution. Using immunosequencing, the study profiled T cell repertoires from roughly 650 subjects and related those repertoires to cytomegalovirus serostatus. Every discovery cohort repertoire had been produced on one sequencing platform. Among the approximately 400 genotyped donors, 81% belonged to the genetic ancestry cluster associated with self-reported Caucasian donors. Donor age, sex, ethnicity and CMV serostatus were collected together with the repertoire data. In an earlier analysis of 500 to 650 of the donors, high-throughput TCR beta sequencing was used to judge whether each TCR beta V gene segment behaved as functional or pseudogenic. The number of typed donors differed by locus: about 620-630 for A, B, C, DRB1 and DQB1; 500 to 550 for DQA1; 606 for DPA1; and about 450 for DPB1. The later analysis used no new phenotypic data to find candidate immune exposures, relying instead on TCR beta sequences and their occurrence across donors. Among roughly 400 genotyped donors of the cohort, an average of about 220,000 unique TCR beta nucleotide sequences was sequenced per donor, of which about 18% were non-productive. To study patterns of TCR occurrence, a later analysis re-analyzed previously published TCR beta repertoires from around 670 donors and added high-resolution HLA genotyping. Along with the roughly 670-subject first cohort, a separate validation cohort of more than 90 different subjects was used. Roughly 290 gigabases of sequencing data and around 90 million unique TCR sequences made up an early release that covered under 750 HLA-typed donors. To predict cytomegalovirus infection status, the study brought together high-throughput TCR immunosequencing, statistical association of individual TCRs with disease status, and machine learning. A later genetic analysis took genome-wide SNP genotypes for about three fifths of the 666 donors and used that subset as a discovery cohort. Because of strong linkage in the cohort, a handful of DR-DQ haplotypes were treated as single units for association and clustering.

Note on this clone: Its target antigen remains unknown. No much larger clone is present one base from it, and per-base qualities are unavailable.

Libraries came from the immunoSEQ multiplex PCR assay. A mixture of 60 forward primers for TCR Vbeta segments and 13 reverse primers for TCR Jbeta segments was used in the multiplex PCR. The CDR3 region of rearranged TCR beta genes was amplified from genomic DNA by a multiplex PCR assay. The amplified TCR beta libraries were sequenced on the Illumina HiSeq System as 87-base-pair reads. The authors' analysis ran thus. A later analysis counted about 82 million unique TCR beta chains across the 650 to 800 repertoires, and some 11 million of these chains were shared by at least two donors. To remove PCR and sequencing errors, raw reads were error-corrected and collapsed into unique sequences using a nearest-neighbor algorithm that merged closely related sequences. CDR3 sequences were aligned to IMGT reference sequences to assign V, D and J gene segments. For a sequence to be retained, a match of at least six nucleotides to both a V gene segment and a J gene segment was required. A rearrangement counted as productive if the CDR3 had no stop codons and remained in frame with V and J, and every other rearrangement counted as non-productive. Following IMGT convention, CDR3 was defined as the stretch from the second conserved V-encoded cysteine up to the conserved J-encoded phenylalanine. Sequences without an unambiguous match to a single V gene segment were excluded from the earlier analysis of 587 of the donors. In an earlier analysis of around 590 of the donors, a V segment was called functional when productive rearrangements were above 56.7%, and segregating when the standard deviation between donors exceeded 5%. A statistical classification framework was developed to diagnose cytomegalovirus status using the catalog of TCR beta chain sequences. In a later analysis, V and J genes were assigned by comparing TCR nucleotide sequences against IMGT/GENE-DB human TR gene sequences. Using the TCRdist pipeline, a later analysis assigned CDR3 sequences along with most-parsimonious VDJ recombination scenarios. In a later analysis, every TCR beta chain was defined by the combination of its CDR3 amino acid sequence and its V-gene family, and reads without a unique V-gene family were dropped. A later analysis removed several hundred highly shared, low-generation-probability nucleotide sequences to deal with suspected cross-contamination and a sequencing artifact. For each public chain, a later analysis derived a clonal expansion index from normalized ranks of inferred template counts within each repertoire. Generation probabilities in a later analysis came from a VDJ recombination model fitted to out-of-frame rearrangements, and those results were checked against IGoR. Hypergeometric tests were used in a later analysis to score TCR-TCR, TCR-HLA and TCR-CMV co-occurrence, with a repertoire-size bias correction applied to the TCR pairs. In a later analysis, false discovery rates were estimated by permuting HLA or CMV assignments 20 times. In a later analysis, co-occurring TCRs were grouped with DBSCAN, and TCRdist sequence similarity was added when clustering was performed within HLA-allele-positive subsets. Co-occurrence clustering excluded repertoires with fewer than 30,000 or more than 120,000 public chains, plus five with anomalous nucleotide sharing. The table comes from immuneACCESS by way of TCRdb, which keeps in-frame sequences with V and J called. Part of the clones is missing from these tables; in studies checked, under half for an unresolved V gene and the rest for unknown reasons. The D gene and trimming were derived from the DNA, and the V and J assignments and clone size from that table. For this sample there are 65,000 to 90,000 clones; 75% appear just once. The top ten constitute about an eighth of the sample.

The cohort consisted of some 670 healthy bone marrow donors. At the time of sampling, every cohort member was nominally healthy, though immune exposures that went unrecorded were likely present. The donor was CMV seronegative and was included in the group of 352 seronegative cohort members. A peripheral blood sample was collected from each donor, and TCR beta sequencing was performed on peripheral blood mononuclear cells. Genomic DNA extraction from the blood cell samples was performed with the Qiagen DNeasy Blood Extraction Kit. Inclusive of the bounding cysteine and phenylalanine, the CDR3 is 16 residues long. The entry retains the CDR3 DNA only, 48 bases that are in frame from base 1. The germline V and J ends show losses of 4 bases and 2 bases respectively, and no gene match explains 5 bases of the junction. CDR1 SGHRS and CDR2 YFSETQ are derived from the germline V gene. What the research found in general, with its limitations: A total of around 150 TCR beta chains were listed by the study as associated with cytomegalovirus. The presence/absence analyses assumed that sequencing depth was roughly uniform across donors, and that assumption may not be true. A later analysis associated 16,951 TCR beta sequences with specific HLA alleles at a false discovery rate of 0.05. In vitro tests confirmed that a few of the cytomegalovirus-associated TCR beta chains recognize cytomegalovirus antigens. When HLA alleles, especially DR and DQ, strongly co-occurred, TCR associations were difficult to assign to individual alleles. In both the original and validation cohorts, the classifier was reported to diagnose cytomegalovirus status with high specificity and sensitivity. A later analysis reported that several top co-occurrence clusters appeared linked to parvovirus B19, influenza, CMV and Epstein-Barr virus. Some IMGT-functional V segments, including TRBV6-2 and TRBV6-3, could not be told apart with the 87-base-pair reads, so those segments were excluded. The cohort was sequenced for TCR beta chains only, and without alpha or paired-chain data the features that could be detected were limited. A later genetic analysis associated a missense DCLRE1C variant with V-gene and J-gene trimming of TCR beta chains, and an independent cohort replicated the association. A further reported finding was that TCR beta sequences accurately predicted the HLA-A and HLA-B alleles for most subjects in the first cohort. Correlated functional status among segregating V segments might be attributable to linkage disequilibrium, but an unknown experimental factor could not be ruled out. An earlier analysis of several hundred of the donors showed that most TCR beta V segments appeared in productive rearrangements either about 87% or about 30% of the time, which broadly matched IMGT annotations. The only immune exposure information available for the cohort was CMV serostatus. Compared with equally common non-associated chains, HLA-associated TCR beta chains in a later analysis were more clonally expanded and had lower generation probabilities. Because HLA typing was missing for some donors at each locus, association tests included only the typed subset. Most TCR sequences were seen in very few donors, while some public TCRs were found in many individuals. In a later analysis, TCR association rates were found to vary across HLA loci, with the most associated TCRs seen for DRB1 alleles and the fewest for HLA-C alleles. According to a later genetic analysis, donors in an Asian-associated ancestry cluster had fewer N-insertions in productive TCRs than the approximately 630-donor mean. A later analysis found that most CMV-associated TCR beta chains appeared HLA-restricted, with HLA associations seemingly driven largely by CMV exposure. Because counts were too low, under 20 rarely observed V segments, including chromosome 9 orphons, were left out of the earlier analysis of 587 of the donors. A cluster of highly shared sequence variants was judged likely to be a technical artifact of the sequencing pipeline. It was suggested by the authors that the approach could potentially be generalized to other disease states and immunological phenotypes.

The rearranged chain carries TRBV5-1 and TRBJ2-5, with 13 bases matching TRBD2. This TCR was recovered from a man in his 70s in good health and CMV-seronegative. Material: PBMCs. The base sequence is TGCGCCAGCAGCCCCGGACTAGCGGGAGCTCAAGAGACCCAGTACTTC. It translates as CASSPGLAGAQETQYF.